This T cell receptor beta chain derives from a study of T cells in localized non-small cell lung cancer. The repertoire was sequenced with immunoSEQ multiplex PCR; TCRdb's copy has only in-frame clones and lacks some. The table has approximately 57,000 clones, about nine tenths seen once; the top ten hold over 4%. Study results and limitations: Of the top 100 tumor clones, median around 50 were in adjacent lung, 25 to 35 among its top 100. Because sequencing included only one region (of the tumor), heterogeneity remains possible. Highest T cell clonality was seen in uninvolved adjacent lung, surpassing that measured in tumor.

The V gene's germline CDR1 is LNHDA and CDR2 SQIVND (reference sequence). This CDR3 is built from 14 residues. With 5 bases removed from V and 7 bases from J, the gap between germline ends came to 14 bases. With regard to this clone: The antigen remains undetermined.

This clonotype was sampled from a woman aged 40-69 years with stage I lung adenocarcinoma. This chain joins TRBV19 and TRBJ1-4; D gene unclear. This specimen was peripheral blood, taken before any cancer treatment. CDR3 bases: TGTGCCAGTAGTGACAAGAGGAGGAGTGAAAAACTGTTTTTT. It encodes CASSDKRRSEKLFF. The full variable domain, its missing parts supplied by reference TRBV19 and TRBJ1-4, is DGGITQSPKYLFRKEGQNVTLSCEQNLNHDAMYWYRQDPGQGLRLIYYSQIVNDFQKGDIAEGYSVSREKKESFPLTVTSAQKNPTAFYLCASSDKRRSEKLFFGSGTQLSVL.